The following is a T cell receptor (beta chain) sequence with its context. The CDR3 spans 13 residues. Trimming removed 6 bases at V and 6 bases at J, with 14 bases between. Germline loops: CDR1 SQVTM, CDR2 ANQGSEA. Drawing of blood for sampling happened at baseline, at cycle 4 day 1, and at cycle 7 day 1. Clones were read by immunoSEQ multiplex PCR, and TCRdb kept only the in-frame ones, dropping some. The sample lists roughly 60,000 clones, 94% occurring once. This entry comes from a study of OX40 agonist ivuxolimab in advanced cancers. This sequence originates from an adult with an advanced solid tumor such as melanoma, head and neck, liver or kidney cancer. Sequencing was performed on CD4+ or CD8+ T cells sorted from blood, taken in a trial of the OX40 agonist ivuxolimab. The gene calls are TRBV29-1 and TRBJ2-2, with D perhaps being TRBD1 or TRBD2 (6 bases each). The CDR3 protein is CSVLGGSSGELFF. The CDR3 nucleotides are TGCAGCGTGCTAGGGGGGTCGTCCGGGGAGCTGTTTTTT.